This T cell receptor (beta chain) appears in the sequencing data of a study of blood T cell repertoires in COVID-19. Study information: COVID-19 samples from acute and convalescent phases originated in the United States, Italy and Spain. T cells, B-cell-depleted T cells, or PBMCs provided the cDNA or gDNA that served as material.

The CDR3 consists of 15 residues. V was pared by 4 bases and J by 4 bases, with 5 bases of the junction left unmatched. CDR1 is SGHNT, CDR2 YYREEE, per germline (reference sequence). This clone has a single count. Assay: immunoSEQ multiplex PCR; the TCRdb copy retains only in-frame clones and omits some. Here the sample spans roughly 190,000 clones, around 95% being singletons. Sequencing was done on a sample of peripheral blood. This chain connects TRBV5-4 to TRBJ1-6; 7 positions match TRBD1. The clonotype was recovered from a man aged 25 to 45 with COVID-19, enrolled during active disease. The CDR3 loop is CASSQGTVYNSPLHF. The CDR3 DNA reads TGTGCCAGCAGCCAAGGGACAGTATATAATTCACCCCTCCACTTT. The variable domain in full, with the rest retrieved from reference TRBV5-4 and TRBJ1-6, is ETGVTQSPTHLIKTRGQQVTLRCSSQSGHNTVSWYQQALGQGPQFIFQYYREEENGRGNFPPRFSGLQFPNYSSELNVNALELDDSALYLCASSQGTVYNSPLHFGNGTRLTVT.